Here is one T cell receptor beta chain with its context. Its antigen remains undetermined. No quality values exist for individual bases; no much larger clone is one base distant. This record comes from a study of T cells in Graves' hyperthyroidism and ophthalmopathy (dated 2019 in TCRdb). Looking at the study overall: To identify TCR V-J signatures that set the groups apart, the researchers used a discovery cohort of 95 to 100 patients, made up of under 45 with Graves' ophthalmopathy and about 59 with stable Graves' hyperthyroidism. An independent validation cohort of around 20 hyperthyroidism patients and 15 or so patients who later progressed to ophthalmopathy tested prospective prediction of ophthalmopathy. The 100 discovery patients were randomly split 7:3 into training and test sets. The study also compared thyroid tissue and blood T-cell repertoires from more than five Graves' hyperthyroidism patients. After blood sampling, hyperthyroidism patients were treated with methimazole at a starting dose of 30 mg daily, and ophthalmopathy patients were treated with high-dose intravenous methylprednisolone. TCR Vbeta CDR3 sequencing of 120 to 150 peripheral blood samples (about 45 ophthalmopathy, over 70 hyperthyroidism and approximately 17 progressor patients) is reported in the paper.

Reading from cysteine to phenylalanine, the CDR3 counts 13 amino acids. The sequence is cut down to CDR3 DNA, 39 bases in frame from base 1. V lost 5 bases and J lost 8 bases; the stretch between them is 15 bases long. According to the germline V gene (reference sequence), CDR1 reads SEHNR and CDR2 reads FQNEAQ. Patients with uncontrolled infections, other autoimmune diseases, pregnancy or lactation were excluded. Diagnoses were established on the basis of clinical symptoms, serum thyroxine and TRAb, thyroid ultrasound, and orbital computed tomography. Trizol reagent was used to extract total RNA, and RNA quality was then checked on an Agilent 2100 Bioanalyzer. The TCR beta CDR3 regions were amplified from RNA transcripts. The first round of RT-PCR for the TCR CDR3 was performed with the HTBI primer set and the Qiagen OneStep RT-PCR kit. Libraries were constructed in a second round of multiplex PCR, after which size selection and purification were performed. Libraries were sequenced paired-end with 100 bp reads on an Illumina HiSeq2000. The authors' analysis ran thus. SOAPnuke was used to process the raw data, throwing out any read that contained adapters or uncalled bases, had a mean Phred below 15, or lacked an exact constant-primer or identifier match. COPE v1.2.5 was used to merge high-quality paired reads, and clonotypes were defined as unique nucleotide sequences. Clonotypes were aligned to IMGT TRBV, TRBD and TRBJ reference segments using MiTCR v1.1. The analysis was restricted to V-J combinations with a frequency above 0.0001, which together covered just over 99% of the repertoires. The TCS score was defined as the ratio of F50 (clonal expansion) to E x V (chaos), calculated using BLOSUM62-based TCRdist between CDR3 peptides within each V-J. Welch's t-statistics and random forest reduced several hundred V-J features to 13, which were used in a naive Bayes classifier (R e1071). Thyroid-blood repertoire similarity was quantified with the Morisita-Horn index. TCRdb reanalyzed the raw reads on its own, using fastp at Q25 for trimming and MiXCR for clone calling, and kept in-frame beta chains. A single entry per CDR3 protein holds the most common genes and DNA from its merged rows. The authors' filters were not applied to this entry. The sample contains a few hundred thousand distinct CDR3 sequences, 40% to 55% of them found a single time. The ten largest clones capture 44% of the sample.

Study-wide findings and limitations: Blood samples also contained most of the expanded thyroid clonotypes (frequency above 0.001), which suggests that blood repertoires may reflect thyroid immune responses. In validation, the model predicted progression to ophthalmopathy with 60% to 71% sensitivity and about 73% specificity, a median of 6.5 months before onset. Sample size was not statistically predetermined, and blinding of investigators to group allocation was not performed. A model built on a 13 V-J signature distinguished ophthalmopathy from stable hyperthyroidism, reaching 87.88% sensitivity and about 81% specificity in cross-validation and 80%/75% in testing.

The chain is made from TRBV7-9 and TRBJ1-2, and the D gene may be TRBD1, 5 bases matching. The source of this sequence is an adult woman with Graves' disease, either hyperthyroidism or ophthalmopathy (not recorded which). The sequencing input was peripheral blood or thyroid tissue (not recorded which). The CDR3 region has the sequence CASSQPGVQGYTF. DNA sequence: TGTGCCAGCAGCCAACCGGGGGTGCAGGGCTACACCTTC.